This T cell receptor beta chain came from a study of cytomegalovirus exposure and HLA in healthy donors. As for this clone: Its cognate antigen is unknown.

Study results and caveats: Later analysis suggested most CMV-associated TCR beta chains were HLA-restricted. TCR beta V- and J-gene trimming, according to a later analysis, was linked to a missense DCLRE1C variant. Reports indicated that the classifier achieved high specificity and sensitivity in diagnosing cytomegalovirus status.

Researchers ran the PCR with 60 Vbeta and 13 Jbeta primers. Method: immunoSEQ multiplex PCR; TCRdb's copy keeps in-frame clones and lacks some. The sample totals approximately 120,000 clones. Donors had nominal health at sampling but likely had unrecorded immune exposures. The CDR3 is made up of 17 amino acids. V was pared by 3 bases and J by 2 bases, with 11 bases of the junction left unmatched. Germline V CDR1 and CDR2: SGHRS, YFSETQ. The clonotype originates from a man between 40 and 49 years old in good health and CMV-seronegative. What was sequenced was PBMCs. This chain joins TRBV5-1 and TRBJ2-7, with 10 bases lining up with TRBD1. The CDR3 DNA follows: TGCGCCAGCAGCTCTGGACAGGGGGGTCCGAAAGCCTACGAGCAGTACTTC. The encoded protein is CASSSGQGGPKAYEQYF.